The 13 T cell receptor beta chains presented below share a single source sample, sequenced in a study of T cells in Graves' hyperthyroidism and ophthalmopathy. TCR beta CDR3 regions were amplified from RNA transcripts. Researchers ran a first-round RT-PCR on the TCR CDR3 using the HTBI primer set. TCRdb reanalysed the multiplex PCR reads using MiXCR and keeps one entry per CDR3 protein. The table lists approximately 600,000 distinct CDR3 sequences, less than 25% of them singletons, with over 30% in the top ten. The sequenced sample was blood. The source is a man aged 25 to 40 with Graves' ophthalmopathy.

Remarks on this clonotype: Compared with germline, one end of the junction differs, possibly owing to a read error. The gene calls are TRBV4-3 and TRBJ2-2; 8 bases agree with TRBD2. Germline values: CDR1 LGHNA, CDR2 YSLEER. CDR3 length: 16 amino acids. CDR3 bases: TGCGCCAGCAGCCCAAGGGTGGCGGGATCCGGGGGGGAACTGTTTTTT. It is translated as CASSPRVAGSGGELFF.

This sequence joins TRBV11-3 and TRBJ2-2; a possible D gene is TRBD2 (5 bases). CDR3 length: 13 residues. Trimming took off 4 bases at V and 7 bases at J, with 10 bases between the two ends. Germline V CDR1 and CDR2: SGHNT, YENEEA. The DNA of the CDR3 is TGTGCCAGCAGCTCCACCCGGGACGGGGAGCTGTTTTTT. Encoded protein: CASSSTRDGELFF.

This clonotype was counted a few times. V gene TRBV7-8 combines with J gene TRBJ2-3; weak D call: TRBD2 (6 bases). Germline V gene lookup returns CDR1 SGHVS and CDR2 FQNEAQ. CDR3 length: 14 residues. The V end was cut by 8 bases, the J end by 4 bases, with 16 bases between. The CDR3: CASFQRASADTQYF. Here the CDR3 DNA reads TGTGCCAGCTTCCAGAGGGCTAGCGCAGATACGCAGTATTTT. Combining the CDR3 with reference TRBV7-8 and TRBJ2-3 gives the whole variable domain GAGVSQSPRYKVAKRGQDVALRCDPISGHVSLFWYQQALGQGPEFLTYFQNEAQLDKSGLPSDRFFAERPEGSVSTLKIQRTQQEDSAVYLCASFQRASADTQYFGPGTRLTVL.

The table lists this clonotype with a few counts. The rearrangement links TRBV12-3 or TRBV12-4 to TRBJ1-3, with TRBD1 matching over 8 bases. V gave up 6 bases and J gave up 4 bases; unmatched junction bases: 5. The CDR3 length is 14 residues. The CDR3 spells CASRNRGEGNTIYF. CDR3 coding DNA: TGTGCCAGCAGAAACAGGGGGGAGGGAAACACCATATATTTT.

Only a few counts were recorded for this clonotype. This chain joins TRBV9 and TRBJ2-1; 7 nucleotides agree with TRBD2. Germline V gene sequence: CDR1 SGDLS, CDR2 YYNGEE. Trimming cost V 0 bases and J 3 bases; bases outside gene matches: 6. CDR3 length: 16 amino acids. The CDR3 DNA reads as TGTGCCAGCAGCGTAGAGGTAGCGGGCCTCTACAATGAGCAGTTCTTC. It specifies CASSVEVAGLYNEQFF.

The chain is built from TRBV5-5 and TRBJ2-2, with unresolved D. CDR1 is SGHKS and CDR2 is YYEKEE in the germline V gene (reference sequence). Between the trimmed V and J ends, which lost 0 bases and 1 base, there was a span of 7 bases. This CDR3 spans 15 amino acids. CDR3 DNA: TGTGCCAGCAGCTTGGGACCCGAGAACACCGGGGAGCTGTTTTTT. Encoded protein: CASSLGPENTGELFF.

The gene calls are TRBV7-9 and TRBJ2-1, with D perhaps matching TRBD2 (6 bases). Trimming took 2 bases from V and 9 from J, leaving 17 bases between them. This CDR3 region has 15 residues. Germline V CDR1 and CDR2: SEHNR, FQNEAQ (reference sequence). The CDR3 bases are TGTGCCAGCAGCTTATTAGGTGGTCCGGAGGGTGAGCAGTTCTTC. It translates to CASSLLGGPEGEQFF.

Details on this clonotype: A junction boundary mismatches the germline segment, possibly from a read error. V gene TRBV2 combines with J gene TRBJ2-5, with 7 nucleotides matching TRBD1. The CDR3 is made up of 12 amino acids. Germline V gene lookup returns CDR1 SNHLY and CDR2 FYNNEI. CDR3 nucleotide sequence: TGTGCCAGCAGAGGGGGCTGGGAGACCCAGCACTTC. Translated: CASRGGWETQHF.

With respect to this clonotype: The junction departs from germline at one end; a sequencing error may be responsible. J is TRBJ2-1 and V is TRBV10-3, with 11 bases fitting TRBD2. The CDR3 length is 15 residues. Germline loops: CDR1 ENHRY, CDR2 SYGVKD. CDR3 sequence reads: CASSPLAGEANEQFF. In nucleotides, the CDR3 is TGTGCCAGCAGTCCACTAGCGGGAGAGGCCAATGAGCAGTTCTTC.

This clonotype was seen more than once but under ten times. This chain uses TRBV5-1 with TRBJ2-7, with no clear D. Trimming took 0 bases from V and 1 from J, leaving 8 bases between them. The CDR3 is 14 residues long. The germline V gene encodes CDR1 SGHRS and CDR2 YFSETQ. The CDR3 DNA is TGCGCCAGCAGCTTGGGAGTGGATTCCTACGAGCAGTACTTC. Protein sequence: CASSLGVDSYEQYF.

The chain employs TRBV11-2 and TRBJ2-1, with 14 bases matching TRBD2. Germline V CDR1 and CDR2: SGHAT, FQNNGV. CDR3 size: 17 residues. Trimming removed 7 bases from V and 7 bases from J; junction bases left unmatched: 12. The CDR3 spells CASNTMGGTSGRNEQFF. CDR3 coding DNA: TGTGCCAGCAACACCATGGGAGGGACTAGCGGGAGAAATGAGCAGTTCTTC.

Many counts were recorded for this clonotype. The chain is built from TRBV18 and TRBJ2-1; 9 bases agree with TRBD1. The CDR3 loop spans 15 amino acids. CDR1 is KGHSH, CDR2 LQKENI, per germline. V trimming: 3 bases; J trimming: 3 bases; junction bases outside the gene matches: 3. The CDR3 region has the DNA TGTGCCAGCTCACCCGGGACAGGGTACTACAATGAGCAGTTCTTC. Its translation: CASSPGTGYYNEQFF. The full variable domain, its missing parts supplied by reference TRBV18 and TRBJ2-1, is NAGVMQNPRHLVRRRGQEARLRCSPMKGHSHVYWYRQLPEEGLKFMVYLQKENIIDESGMPKERFSAEFPKEGPSILRIQQVVRGDSAAYFCASSPGTGYYNEQFFGPGTRLTVL.

This clonotype was observed at least ten times. This chain links TRBV20-1 with TRBJ2-3, with 11 bases that match TRBD2. Germline V CDR1 and CDR2: DFQATT, SNEGSKA (reference sequence). V lost 1 base and J lost 6; bases outside the gene matches: 6. The CDR3 extends over 15 amino acids. As DNA, the CDR3 is TGCAGTGCTAGAGGGACTAGCGGGTTCTTTGATACGCAGTATTTT. Translated: CSARGTSGFFDTQYF.